The 30 T cell receptor beta chains below were found in one sample sequenced in a study of blood T cell repertoires in COVID-19. Clones were read by immunoSEQ multiplex PCR, and TCRdb kept only the in-frame ones, dropping some. In the table there are more than 200,000 clones, about 85% of which are singletons. Sequencing was done on a sample of peripheral blood. The receptors were gathered from a young man with active or convalescent COVID-19.

The rearrangement uses TRBV29-1 and TRBJ1-2, with 8 bases identical to TRBD1. V trimming: 4 bases; J trimming: 4 bases; junction bases outside the gene matches: 8. The germline gives CDR1 SQVTM, CDR2 ANQGSEA. This CDR3 is built from 14 residues. The DNA of the CDR3 is TGCAGCGTTGTCCAGGGGACAGGAGCCTATGGCTACACCTTC. Translation: CSVVQGTGAYGYTF.

The chain employs TRBV27 and TRBJ1-1, with a possible D match to TRBD1 (5 bases). V was cut by 6 bases and J by 3 bases, with 14 bases left in between. The CDR3 is 14 residues long. The germline V gene has CDR1 MNHEY and CDR2 SMNVEV (reference sequence). CDR3: CASRLGLPDTEAFF. CDR3 bases: TGTGCCAGCAGACTGGGGCTTCCCGACACTGAAGCTTTCTTT.

The chain links TRBV6-5 to TRBJ2-1, with TRBD1 as a possible D gene (6 bases). Trimming removed 8 bases from V and 3 bases from J, with 11 bases in between. Germline loops: CDR1 MNHEY, CDR2 SVGAGI. The CDR3 has 13 amino acids. The CDR3 loop reads CASGQHRYNEQFF. As DNA, the CDR3 is TGTGCCAGCGGACAGCACCGCTACAATGAGCAGTTCTTC.

The V and J genes are TRBV28 and TRBJ1-5; tentatively, D is TRBD1 (6 bases). The CDR3 totals 13 residues. Germline CDR1 MDHEN, CDR2 SYDVKM. V shed 5 bases and J shed 5 bases, with 10 bases lying between them. The CDR3: CASSGGGYQPQHF. CDR3 coding DNA: TGTGCCAGCAGTGGGGGGGGCTATCAGCCCCAGCATTTT.

The chain uses TRBV7-2 and TRBJ2-1, with D maybe TRBD1 (6 bases). CDR3 length equals 15 residues. Germline values: CDR1 SGHTA, CDR2 FQGNSA. V lost 4 bases and J lost 9, with 19 bases in between. Here the CDR3 reads CASSSQGVIGSEQFF. The CDR3, as DNA: TGTGCCAGCAGCTCACAGGGAGTCATTGGAAGTGAGCAGTTCTTC.

The genes are TRBV6-5 and TRBJ1-2; 10 nucleotides agree with TRBD1. Germline CDR1 and CDR2: MNHEY and SVGAGI. The ends lost 6 bases at V and 5 bases at J; junction bases unmatched: 6. The CDR3 is made up of 14 amino acids. In DNA form, the CDR3 reads TGTGCCAGCAGCCCCGGGACAGGGGTTTATGGCTACACCTTC. Its protein is CASSPGTGVYGYTF.

This clone was observed once. The chain has TRBV12-3 or TRBV12-4 and TRBJ1-2; TRBD1 might be the D (5 bases). This CDR3 has 13 residues. Trimming removed 8 bases from V and 1 base from J, with 11 bases in between. The CDR3 bases are TGTGCCAGCGGGGCAGTCAATAACTATGGCTACACCTTC. Protein: CASGAVNNYGYTF.

This sequence joins TRBV18 and TRBJ2-3; 12 bases map to TRBD2. The J segment lost 2 bases and the V segment lost 2 bases, leaving 5 bases of the junction unmatched. The CDR3 has 17 amino acids. Germline CDR1 and CDR2: KGHSH and LQKENI. CDR3 sequence: CASSPSRLAGVTDTQYF. CDR3 in DNA: TGTGCCAGCTCACCAAGTCGACTAGCGGGAGTCACAGATACGCAGTATTTT.

This clone was counted a few times. The V and J genes are TRBV9 and TRBJ1-2; TRBD1 matches 10 bases. The CDR3 contains 16 residues. The J segment lost 4 bases and the V segment lost 0 bases, leaving 6 bases of the junction unmatched. Germline values: CDR1 SGDLS, CDR2 YYNGEE. The CDR3: CASSVDPGQGGYGYTF. The CDR3 nucleotides are TGTGCCAGCAGCGTAGATCCCGGACAGGGGGGCTATGGCTACACCTTC.

This clone was picked up one time. The chain joins TRBV15 to TRBJ1-1, with D perhaps matching TRBD1 (5 bases). The CDR3 has 12 residues. V was cut by 7 bases and J by 5 bases, with 11 bases left in between. Germline V gene lookup returns CDR1 LNHNV and CDR2 YYDKDF (reference sequence). The CDR3 loop is CATMGGGTEAFF. The DNA for the CDR3 is TGTGCCACCATGGGGGGTGGAACTGAAGCTTTCTTT.

Points on this clone: The germline gene is not matched at one end of the junction; a read error may be the cause. V is TRBV28 and J is TRBJ2-3; a weak D match, TRBD2 (6 bases). Germline V CDR1 and CDR2: MDHEN, SYDVKM. This CDR3 spans 11 amino acids. The CDR3 region is CASSLYRDSVF. Here the CDR3 DNA reads TGTGCCAGCAGTCTATACCGGGACTCCGTATTT.

The chain employs TRBV18 and TRBJ2-3; the D is unclear. The CDR3 is 17 residues long. CDR1 is KGHSH and CDR2 is LQKENI in the germline V gene. V was cut by 6 bases and J by 0 bases, with 19 bases left in between. CDR3: CASSQKKSVPSTDTQYF. DNA of the CDR3: TGTGCCAGCTCGCAGAAAAAAAGCGTTCCTAGCACAGATACGCAGTATTTT. The full variable domain, with the rest looked up from reference TRBV18 and TRBJ2-3, is NAGVMQNPRHLVRRRGQEARLRCSPMKGHSHVYWYRQLPEEGLKFMVYLQKENIIDESGMPKERFSAEFPKEGPSILRIQQVVRGDSAAYFCASSQKKSVPSTDTQYFGPGTRLTVL.

CDR3 sequence: CATSDWTSGSSTDTQYF. CDR3 coding DNA: TGTGCCACCAGTGATTGGACTAGCGGGAGCAGCACAGATACGCAGTATTTT. This chain uses TRBV24-1 with TRBJ2-3; 13 bases are a match to TRBD2. J was trimmed by 0 bases and V by 2 bases; bases with no gene match: 1. The CDR3 sequence is 17 residues long. CDR1 KGHDR and CDR2 SFDVKD come from the germline V gene.

This rearrangement joins TRBV7-8 to TRBJ2-2; 8 bases are a match to TRBD2. J gave up 0 bases and V 1 base, and 1 base lay outside the gene matches. CDR1 SGHVS and CDR2 FQNEAQ come from the germline V gene. The CDR3 has 16 residues. CDR3: CASSLEGLANTGELFF. As DNA, the CDR3 is TGTGCCAGCAGCTTAGAGGGACTAGCGAACACCGGGGAGCTGTTTTTT.

The chain recombines TRBV18 with TRBJ2-3, with D tentatively TRBD2 (5 bases). From germline, CDR1 is KGHSH and CDR2 LQKENI. The CDR3 runs 14 residues. Deletions cut 5 bases from V and 0 bases from J, with 9 bases between. CDR3 protein: CASSGSGSTDTQYF. CDR3 in DNA: TGTGCCAGCTCAGGAAGCGGTAGCACAGATACGCAGTATTTT.

The sample holds one count of this clone. The J gene is TRBJ2-6, the V gene TRBV29-1; tentatively, D is TRBD1 (6 bases). Trimming left V 3 bases short and J 1 base short, with 10 bases between. The germline gives CDR1 SQVTM, CDR2 ANQGSEA. This CDR3 is 15 amino acids long. The CDR3 DNA sequence: TGCAGCGTTGATACAGGGTTTTCTGGGGCCAACGTCCTGACTTTC. Protein product: CSVDTGFSGANVLTF.

Of note for this clone: Other DNA sequences in the same sample also yield this CDR3. This chain uses TRBV7-2 with TRBJ1-3; TRBD1 matches 7 bases. The germline V gene encodes CDR1 SGHTA and CDR2 FQGNSA. This CDR3 spans 14 amino acids. V lost 5 bases to trimming and J lost 1 base; unmatched junction nucleotides: 2. CDR3 DNA sequence: TGTGCCAGCAGCCTCAGGGGGTCTGGAAACACCATATATTTT. Protein: CASSLRGSGNTIYF.

In this sample, this clone turned up once. The chain has TRBV12-3 or TRBV12-4 and TRBJ2-7; perhaps TRBD2 as D (6 bases). The CDR3 is 13 residues long. V was pared by 4 bases and J by 6 bases, with 13 bases between. CDR3 DNA sequence: TGTGCCAGCAGTTCGGCCAGACTAGTCGAGCAGTACTTC. Translating it yields CASSSARLVEQYF.

CDR3: CASRQGPDYGYTF. The CDR3 bases are TGTGCCAGTAGACAGGGACCGGACTATGGCTACACCTTC. The chain uses TRBV7-2 and TRBJ1-2; 7 bases fit TRBD1. The CDR3 spans 13 residues. Per germline, CDR1 SGHTA and CDR2 FQGNSA. V lost 9 bases, J lost 3 bases, and 7 bases stayed unmatched.

The chain couples TRBV6-5 to TRBJ1-2, with 8 bases aligning to TRBD1. The V gene end was trimmed by 5 bases and the J gene end by 7 bases; junction bases not matched to a gene: 9. CDR1 is MNHEY and CDR2 is SVGAGI in the germline V gene. The CDR3 is 14 residues long. The chain's CDR3 is CASSRGQGGGGYTF. Written as DNA, the CDR3 is TGTGCCAGCAGTCGTGGACAGGGAGGTGGTGGCTACACCTTC.

The chain carries TRBV27 and TRBJ1-5; 7 bases are a match to TRBD1. The germline V gene has CDR1 MNHEY and CDR2 SMNVEV (reference sequence). V shed 3 bases and J 11 bases; nucleotides not matched to a gene: 22. The CDR3 spans 18 residues. CDR3 sequence reads: CASSFKGETGRQQSAQHF. CDR3 in DNA: TGTGCCAGCAGTTTCAAGGGCGAGACAGGGCGACAGCAATCAGCCCAGCATTTT.

This chain uses TRBV19 with TRBJ1-6; D may be TRBD1 (6 bases). CDR1 LNHDA and CDR2 SQIVND come from the germline V gene (reference sequence). This CDR3 contains 15 residues. V lost 8 bases and J 11 bases, leaving 22 bases between the germline ends. CDR3 in amino acids: CASSIAGAEQAPLHF. The CDR3 DNA sequence: TGTGCCAGTTCTATCGCAGGGGCAGAGCAAGCACCCCTCCACTTT.

This CDR3 is CASSGTGVYTEAFF. CDR3 DNA: TGTGCCAGTAGTGGGACAGGGGTTTACACTGAAGCTTTCTTT. This chain connects TRBV19 to TRBJ1-1; TRBD1 agrees at 10 bases. CDR1 and CDR2 (germline): LNHDA, SQIVND (reference sequence). Trimming at V came to 5 bases and at J to 3 bases, leaving 3 bases not matched to a gene. The CDR3 contains 14 residues.

This chain connects TRBV29-1 to TRBJ2-2; no firm D call. Trimming took 3 bases from V and 8 from J, leaving 10 bases between them. The CDR3 totals 12 residues. The V gene's germline CDR1 is SQVTM and CDR2 ANQGSEA. For the CDR3, the DNA is TGCAGCGTTGACGGTGCGGCGGGGGAGCTGTTTTTT. Amino acid sequence: CSVDGAAGELFF.

In this sample, this clone turned up once. The CDR3 spells CASSHSSYEQYF. The CDR3 DNA is TGTGCCAGCAGCCATTCCTCCTACGAGCAGTACTTC. The chain couples TRBV27 to TRBJ2-7; no firm D call. Germline V lookup: CDR1 MNHEY, CDR2 SMNVEV (reference sequence). This CDR3 region has 12 residues. Trimming pared 6 bases from V and 0 bases from J, leaving 6 bases between.

The J gene is TRBJ2-2, the V gene TRBV7-9; D possibly corresponds to TRBD1 (5 bases). Germline CDR1 and CDR2: SEHNR and FQNEAQ (reference sequence). CDR3 size: 16 residues. V lost 2 bases and J lost 6, with 16 bases in between. The DNA of the CDR3 is TGTGCCAGCAGCTTAATGGGGCCCTCAAGACCCGGGGAGCTGTTTTTT. This gives the protein CASSLMGPSRPGELFF.

This chain joins TRBV9 and TRBJ2-3, with 11 bases matching TRBD2. Germline V gene sequence: CDR1 SGDLS, CDR2 YYNGEE. V was clipped by 0 bases and J by 4 bases; unmatched bases: 4. CDR3 length: 16 amino acids. The CDR3 region has the DNA TGTGCCAGCAGCGTAGCTAGCGGGGGGATGGCAGATACGCAGTATTTT. It specifies CASSVASGGMADTQYF.

This chain links TRBV2 with TRBJ1-2, with D tentatively TRBD1 (5 bases). Germline values: CDR1 SNHLY, CDR2 FYNNEI. With 2 bases removed from V and 0 bases from J, the gap between germline ends came to 16 bases. The CDR3 consists of 17 residues. Written as DNA, the CDR3 is TGTGCCAGCAGTGAACAATCTTGGACAATCGCTAACTATGGCTACACCTTC. Translated: CASSEQSWTIANYGYTF.

The chain carries TRBV5-1 and TRBJ2-3; TRBD1 matches 10 bases. This CDR3 is 18 amino acids long. Germline CDR1 reads SGHRS; CDR2 reads YFSETQ. J lost 2 bases, V lost 4 bases, and 13 bases had no gene match. The CDR3 is CASSRTPTGGGNTDTQYF. The DNA of the CDR3 is TGCGCCAGCAGCCGGACCCCGACAGGGGGCGGTAACACAGATACGCAGTATTTT.

The V and J genes are TRBV27 and TRBJ1-3; D is uncertain. The CDR3 is 16 residues long. CDR1 and CDR2 from the germline V gene are MNHEY and SMNVEV (reference sequence). V dropped 5 bases and J dropped 0 bases, with 14 bases sitting between them. Here the CDR3 DNA reads TGTGCCAGCAGTATTGACAAGTCCGCCTCTGGAAACACCATATATTTT. Its protein product is CASSIDKSASGNTIYF.